This passage covers 20 T cell receptor beta chains from one sample sequenced in a study of blood T cell repertoires in COVID-19. Libraries were prepared by immunoSEQ multiplex PCR; TCRdb keeps only in-frame clonotypes and omits some of them. The sample lists roughly 160,000 clones; less than 85% were seen once. Sequencing input: PBMCs or T cells enriched from blood (not recorded which). These receptors came from a man aged 45-65 years who had recovered from COVID-19.

The V and J genes are TRBV2 and TRBJ2-2; possibly TRBD1 for D (6 bases). The V gene's germline CDR1 is SNHLY and CDR2 FYNNEI. V dropped 7 bases and J dropped 4 bases, with 13 bases sitting between them. The CDR3 covers 14 residues. CDR3 loop: CASNGTPLTGELFF. The CDR3 DNA reads as TGTGCCAGCAACGGGACACCGCTCACCGGGGAGCTGTTTTTT.

The rearrangement joins TRBV19 to TRBJ1-2; 7 bases align to TRBD1. Germline assignment: CDR1 LNHDA and CDR2 SQIVND (reference sequence). V lost 3 bases, J lost 6 bases, and 7 bases stayed unmatched. CDR3 length: 14 residues. The CDR3 protein is CASSIPGQYHGYTF. CDR3 DNA sequence: TGTGCCAGTAGTATCCCGGGACAGTACCATGGCTACACCTTC.

As for this clone: Other nucleotide sequences from this sample produce the same CDR3. CDR3 DNA sequence: TGTGCCAGCTCCCCGACTAGCTACGAGCAGTACTTC. This codes for CASSPTSYEQYF. This sequence joins TRBV18 and TRBJ2-7; weak D call: TRBD2 (6 bases). Germline assignment: CDR1 KGHSH and CDR2 LQKENI. Trimming took off 6 bases at V and 3 bases at J, with 9 bases between the two ends. The CDR3 spans 12 residues.

This chain joins TRBV12-3 or TRBV12-4 and TRBJ2-3, with D perhaps TRBD2 (7 bases). This CDR3 region has 13 residues. V lost 5 bases and J 5 bases, leaving 11 bases between the germline ends. CDR3 sequence: CASSGGAGDTQYF. The CDR3, as DNA: TGTGCCAGCAGTGGGGGGGCTGGAGATACGCAGTATTTT.

V usage is TRBV28 and J usage is TRBJ1-4; possibly TRBD1 for D (5 bases). CDR1 and CDR2 (germline): MDHEN, SYDVKM. The ends were cut back, 1 base at V and 4 bases at J, with 13 bases in the middle. This CDR3 contains 16 residues. CDR3 residues: CASSLFLQESNEKLFF. Written as DNA, the CDR3 is TGTGCCAGCAGTTTATTCCTACAGGAGAGTAATGAAAAACTGTTTTTT.

This clone was seen a few times. The chain couples TRBV7-3 to TRBJ2-7; D is possibly TRBD1 (5 bases). V was pared by 6 bases and J by 3 bases, with 18 bases between. In germline, CDR1 is SGHTA, CDR2 FQGTGA. The CDR3 is made up of 15 amino acids. The DNA of the CDR3 is TGTGCCAGCAGGGAACAGGCCCTCCCAGGCTACGAGCAGTACTTC. It is translated as CASREQALPGYEQYF.

The rearrangement links TRBV7-2 to TRBJ1-5; 8 nucleotides match TRBD1. Germline V gene lookup returns CDR1 SGHTA and CDR2 FQGNSA. The CDR3 is made up of 15 amino acids. V was pared by 0 bases and J by 6 bases, with 4 bases of the junction left unmatched. CDR3 sequence reads: CASSLASQGAQPQHF. The CDR3 DNA reads TGTGCCAGCAGCTTAGCGTCTCAGGGGGCTCAGCCCCAGCATTTT.

This chain links TRBV2 with TRBJ1-1; 11 bases are shared with TRBD1. The ends lost 6 bases at V and 2 bases at J; junction bases unmatched: 14. CDR3 size: 18 residues. Looked up from germline, CDR1 is SNHLY and CDR2 is FYNNEI. The CDR3 is CASRTQHPGQGVNTEAFF. DNA of the CDR3: TGTGCCAGCAGGACCCAACACCCGGGACAGGGGGTCAACACTGAAGCTTTCTTT.

The genes are TRBV2 and TRBJ1-5; TRBD1 might be the D (6 bases). V was trimmed by 5 bases and J by 2 bases, leaving 13 bases between them. This CDR3 comprises 15 residues. Germline V gene lookup returns CDR1 SNHLY and CDR2 FYNNEI. The chain's CDR3 is CASSNREIGNQPQHF. The CDR3 DNA reads as TGTGCCAGCAGTAACAGGGAAATCGGCAATCAGCCCCAGCATTTT.

V and J are TRBV3-1 (or the pseudogene TRBV3-2) and TRBJ2-2; perhaps TRBD2 as D (6 bases). The V and J ends lost 3 bases and 6 bases respectively, with 14 bases between them. This CDR3 is built from 15 residues. Germline V gene lookup returns CDR1 LGHDT and CDR2 YNNKEL (reference sequence). This CDR3 reads CASSQTKTGAGELFF. Written as DNA, the CDR3 is TGTGCCAGCAGCCAGACTAAGACGGGGGCCGGGGAGCTGTTTTTT.

This CDR3 reads CAISDRDRGNQPQHF. CDR3 coding DNA: TGTGCCATCAGTGACCGGGACAGGGGAAATCAGCCCCAGCATTTT. The chain carries TRBV10-3 and TRBJ1-5; 10 nucleotides line up with TRBD1. V lost 3 bases and J lost 4; bases outside the gene matches: 3. The CDR3 is 15 residues long. Per the germline V gene, CDR1 is ENHRY and CDR2 is SYGVKD.

The gene calls are TRBV9 and TRBJ2-3; D is perhaps TRBD2 (6 bases). CDR1 is SGDLS and CDR2 is YYNGEE in the germline V gene. V lost 2 bases and J 1 base, leaving 11 bases between the germline ends. The CDR3 runs 15 residues. CDR3 DNA sequence: TGTGCCAGCAGCGTTCAGGGAGGACGCACAGATACGCAGTATTTT. Its translation: CASSVQGGRTDTQYF.

The J gene is TRBJ2-1, the V gene TRBV6-1; 12 nucleotides line up with TRBD1. V was clipped by 3 bases and J by 9 bases; unmatched bases: 6. This CDR3 comprises 15 residues. Germline V CDR1 and CDR2: MNHNS, SASEGT. CDR3 in DNA: TGTGCCAGCAGTGATCCGGGACAGGGGGCCGGTGAGCAGTTCTTC. It codes for CASSDPGQGAGEQFF.

This clone was counted between two and nine times. V is TRBV27 and J is TRBJ1-6; D uncertain. The CDR3 contains 12 residues. V dropped 3 bases and J dropped 5 bases, with 2 bases sitting between them. The germline V gene encodes CDR1 MNHEY and CDR2 SMNVEV (reference sequence). The chain's CDR3 is CASSFNNSPLHF. The CDR3 nucleotides are TGTGCCAGCAGTTTCAATAATTCACCCCTCCACTTT.

This clone was picked up one time. This chain connects TRBV4-1 to TRBJ2-1, with 12 nucleotides matching TRBD2. The germline V gene encodes CDR1 MGHRA and CDR2 YSYEKL. The CDR3 runs 16 residues. Unmatched junction bases numbered 2, after V lost 1 base and J lost 4 bases. The CDR3: CASSQGTSGGYNEQFF. CDR3 sequence (DNA): TGCGCCAGCAGCCAAGGAACTAGCGGGGGGTACAATGAGCAGTTCTTC.

The chain uses TRBV5-1 and TRBJ1-1, with TRBD1 identical over 10 bases. The germline V gene has CDR1 SGHRS and CDR2 YFSETQ. The CDR3 is 13 amino acids. V dropped 3 bases and J dropped 5; count of bases not matched to a gene: 1. The CDR3 protein is CASSWDRGTEAFF. DNA for the CDR3: TGCGCCAGCAGCTGGGACAGGGGAACTGAAGCTTTCTTT. Full variable domain (outside the CDR3, taken from reference TRBV5-1 and TRBJ1-1): KAGVTQTPRYLIKTRGQQVTLSCSPISGHRSVSWYQQTPGQGLQFLFEYFSETQRNKGNFPGRFSGRQFSNSRSEMNVSTLELGDSALYLCASSWDRGTEAFFGQGTRLTVV.

This chain uses TRBV9 with TRBJ1-4; D remains unclear. The CDR3 spans 15 residues. V was shortened by 4 bases and J by 8 bases, with 18 bases between the two germline ends. The germline gives CDR1 SGDLS, CDR2 YYNGEE. CDR3 in amino acids: CASSPLGLRGEKLFF. As DNA, the CDR3 is TGTGCCAGCAGCCCCCTAGGGCTGCGGGGAGAAAAACTGTTTTTT.

By share of the sample, this clone is medium-sized. Other nucleotide sequences from this sample produce the same CDR3. The chain links TRBV9 to TRBJ2-2; TRBD2 agrees at 10 bases. The CDR3 runs 16 residues. The germline CDR1 and CDR2 sequences are SGDLS and YYNGEE. With 0 bases clipped from V and 7 bases from J, the junction kept 6 bases outside the gene matches. The CDR3 sequence: CASSVGAGGPVGELFF. In DNA form, the CDR3 reads TGTGCCAGCAGCGTAGGAGCGGGGGGGCCTGTCGGGGAGCTGTTTTTT.

This sequence joins TRBV7-2 and TRBJ1-2, with a possible D match to TRBD1 (6 bases). The CDR3 consists of 14 residues. Germline V CDR1 and CDR2: SGHTA, FQGNSA. V lost 1 base and J lost 5, with 11 bases in between. The CDR3 nucleotides read TGTGCCAGCAGCTTAGGCCGGACAGAGTATGGCTACACCTTC. This codes for CASSLGRTEYGYTF.

The chain is built from TRBV7-6 and TRBJ2-7; TRBD2 matches at 7 bases. After removal of 5 bases from V and 4 bases from J, the junction contained 11 bases not matched to a gene. The length of the CDR3 is 15 residues. Germline-derived CDR1 and CDR2 are SGHVS and FNYEAQ. The CDR3 loop is CASSRLGGGVYEQYF. CDR3 bases: TGTGCCAGCAGCCGCTTGGGGGGGGGTGTATACGAGCAGTACTTC.